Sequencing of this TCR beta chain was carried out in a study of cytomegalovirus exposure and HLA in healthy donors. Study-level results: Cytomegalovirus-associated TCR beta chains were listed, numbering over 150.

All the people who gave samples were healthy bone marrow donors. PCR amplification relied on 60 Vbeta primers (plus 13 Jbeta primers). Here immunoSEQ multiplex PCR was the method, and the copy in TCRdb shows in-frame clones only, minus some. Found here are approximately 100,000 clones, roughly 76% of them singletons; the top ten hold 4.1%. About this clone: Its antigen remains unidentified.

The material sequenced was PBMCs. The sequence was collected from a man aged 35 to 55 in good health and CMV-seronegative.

The CDR3 DNA reads TGTGCCAGCAGCCCAACAGGGTTGGGTGAAAAACTGTTTTTT. Translation gives CASSPTGLGEKLFF. The gene calls are TRBV9 and TRBJ1-4; D possibly corresponds to TRBD1 (6 bases). The CDR3 covers 14 residues. The germline CDR1 and CDR2 sequences are SGDLS and YYNGEE. V lost 4 bases and J lost 7, with 14 bases in between. The whole variable domain, filled in from reference TRBV9 and TRBJ1-4, reads DSGVTQTPKHLITATGQRVTLRCSPRSGDLSVYWYQQSLDQGLQFLIQYYNGEERAKGNILERFSAQQFPDLHSELNLSSLELGDSALYFCASSPTGLGEKLFFGSGTQLSVL.